A single sample is the source of the 20 T cell receptor beta chains below, sequenced in a study of T cells after yellow fever vaccination. TCRdb reprocessed the 5' RACE reads with MiXCR, giving one entry per CDR3 protein. In the table there are some 320,000 distinct CDR3 sequences, 8.5% to 10% of which are singletons. The source was PBMCs, collected on the day of the first yellow fever vaccination. The origin of the receptors is a man between 18 and 29 years old who received the YFV17D yellow fever vaccine.

This clonotype was detected a few times. The chain recombines TRBV6-5 with TRBJ1-3, with 7 bases matching TRBD1. Trimming removed 2 bases from V and 0 bases from J; junction bases left unmatched: 10. The CDR3 spans 18 residues. CDR1 is MNHEY and CDR2 is SVGAGI in the germline V gene. The CDR3 coding sequence is TGTGCCAGCAGTTACCACCTACAGGGGCCGAACTCTGGAAACACCATATATTTT. Its protein is CASSYHLQGPNSGNTIYF.

The chain joins TRBV5-4 to TRBJ1-4; no clear D gene. The V gene's germline CDR1 is SGHNT and CDR2 YYREEE (reference sequence). Deletions cut 7 bases from V and 4 bases from J, with 11 bases between. This CDR3 is 13 amino acids long. CDR3 sequence: CASRTDYNEKLFF. CDR3 sequence (DNA): TGTGCCAGCCGGACGGATTATAATGAAAAACTGTTTTTT.

As regards this clonotype: A read error is possible here, since a much larger clone lies one base away. The V gene is TRBV21-1, the J gene TRBJ2-5; the table's TRBD1 call for D was not verified on the DNA. TRBV21-1 represents a pseudogene. The CDR3 spans 18 residues. The CDR3 sequence: CASRKDLLGADNQETQYF. In DNA, the CDR3 is TGTGCCAGCCGCAAAGATCTCCTGGGGGCTGACAACCAAGAGACCCAGTACTTC.

There are a few counts of this clonotype. The V and J genes are TRBV3-1 and TRBJ2-5; D uncertain. Per germline, CDR1 LGHDT and CDR2 YNNKEL (reference sequence). This CDR3 is 15 amino acids long. Between the trimmed V and J ends, which lost 1 base and 5 bases, there was a span of 14 bases. The CDR3 DNA sequence: TGTGCCAGCAGCCAAGGGACCCTGGAAATGGAGACCCAGTACTTC. Protein: CASSQGTLEMETQYF.

This clonotype was seen more than once but under ten times. This chain connects TRBV5-1 to TRBJ1-6; D is undetermined. CDR1 SGHRS and CDR2 YFSETQ come from the germline V gene. Trimming took off 1 base at V and 3 bases at J, with 14 bases between the two ends. This CDR3 contains 17 residues. The CDR3 DNA sequence: TGCGCCAGCAGCTTGACGAGGGAAGGCATCTATAATTCACCCCTCCACTTT. Encoded protein: CASSLTREGIYNSPLHF.

This chain joins TRBV7-2 and TRBJ2-7; D may match TRBD1 or TRBD2 (5 bases each). The CDR3 is 14 residues long. Trimming cost V 4 bases and J 3 bases, with 13 bases left between them. Germline V CDR1 and CDR2: SGHTA, FQGNSA. This CDR3 reads CASSSTGTDYEQYF. CDR3 nucleotide sequence: TGTGCCAGCAGCTCCACCGGGACGGACTACGAGCAGTACTTC.

This clonotype was observed a few times. This chain connects TRBV4-3 to TRBJ2-1, with D perhaps TRBD1 (7 bases). Trimming removed 2 bases from V and 4 bases from J, with 12 bases in between. This CDR3 has 15 amino acids. Germline loops: CDR1 LGHNA, CDR2 YSLEER. The CDR3 sequence is CASSQHQGGYNEQFF. The CDR3 DNA reads TGCGCCAGCAGCCAACACCAGGGGGGATACAATGAGCAGTTCTTC.

This clonotype was found a few times. The V and J genes are TRBV4-1 and TRBJ2-7; D remains unclear. With 0 bases removed from V and 3 bases from J, the gap between germline ends came to 15 bases. Germline loops: CDR1 MGHRA, CDR2 YSYEKL. CDR3 length: 16 amino acids. CDR3 in DNA: TGCGCCAGCAGCCAAGAGCCAGGAAAAATCTACTACGAGCAGTACTTC. Translated, it gives CASSQEPGKIYYEQYF.

This clonotype came up a few times. V usage is TRBV7-2 and J usage is TRBJ2-5; D gene uncertain. This CDR3 spans 14 amino acids. Germline loops: CDR1 SGHTA, CDR2 FQGNSA. Trimming pared 1 base from V and 5 bases from J, leaving 11 bases between. CDR3 DNA: TGTGCCAGCAGCTTAGACTCCGTTTCGGAGACCCAGTACTTC. It translates to CASSLDSVSETQYF.

This clonotype was found a few times. The genes are TRBV5-1 and TRBJ1-1; D possibly corresponds to TRBD1 (5 bases). The CDR3 is made up of 13 amino acids. CDR1 is SGHRS and CDR2 is YFSETQ in the germline V gene. The V gene lost 3 bases and the J gene lost 3 bases, with 9 bases spanning the gap. CDR3 region: CASSWQGDTEAFF. In nucleotides, the CDR3 is TGCGCCAGCAGCTGGCAGGGTGACACTGAAGCTTTCTTT.

This clonotype was counted only a few times. The V gene is TRBV4-3, the J gene TRBJ1-6, with 7 nucleotides matching TRBD1. There are 18 residues in the CDR3. The trim removed 1 base at V and 7 bases at J, leaving 13 bases unmatched. Germline CDR1 is LGHNA and CDR2 is YSLEER. The chain's CDR3 is CASSQVSLRQGPNSPLHF. Written as DNA, the CDR3 is TGCGCCAGCAGCCAAGTTTCCCTTCGACAGGGACCGAATTCACCCCTCCACTTT.

This clonotype was picked up many times. The CDR3 DNA reads as TGTGCCACCAGCAGCCAGGGGGCCGATGAGACCCAGTACTTC. This gives the protein CATSSQGADETQYF. This chain links TRBV15 with TRBJ2-5; 8 bases are a match to TRBD1. The CDR3 is made up of 14 amino acids. Germline V gives CDR1 LNHNV, CDR2 YYDKDF (reference sequence). J lost 5 bases, V lost 3 bases, and 5 bases had no gene match. The full variable domain, with the rest looked up from reference TRBV15 and TRBJ2-5, is DAMVIQNPRYQVTQFGKPVTLSCSQTLNHNVMYWYQQKSSQAPKLLFHYYDKDFNNEADTPDNFQSRRPNTSFCFLDIRSPGLGDTAMYLCATSSQGADETQYFGPGTRLLVL.

This clonotype occurred a few times. V gene TRBV25-1 combines with J gene TRBJ2-7; 9 bases are shared with TRBD1. This CDR3 region has 14 residues. V gave up 3 bases and J gave up 2 bases; unmatched junction bases: 2. Germline lookup yields CDR1 MGHDK and CDR2 SYGVNS. CDR3 sequence reads: CASSEGQGAYEQYF. DNA for the CDR3: TGTGCCAGCAGTGAGGGACAGGGAGCCTACGAGCAGTACTTC.

This clonotype was detected many times. This chain links TRBV3-1 with TRBJ2-5, with 8 nucleotides matching TRBD1. Germline lookup yields CDR1 LGHDT and CDR2 YNNKEL (reference sequence). With 3 bases clipped from V and 1 base from J, the junction kept 13 bases outside the gene matches. The CDR3 spans 18 residues. The CDR3 here is CASSQSRFRGHTQETQYF. DNA of the CDR3: TGTGCCAGCAGCCAGTCGCGATTCAGGGGGCATACCCAAGAGACCCAGTACTTC.

V and J are TRBV20-1 and TRBJ2-3; TRBD1 agrees at 8 bases. The CDR3 runs to 14 residues. Germline loops: CDR1 DFQATT, CDR2 SNEGSKA (reference sequence). Trimming removed 4 bases from V and 2 bases from J; junction bases left unmatched: 5. CDR3 sequence reads: CSAKGTGHTDTQYF. CDR3 sequence (DNA): TGCAGTGCTAAGGGGACAGGCCACACAGATACGCAGTATTTT.

This clonotype was counted at least ten times. The V gene is TRBV12-3 or TRBV12-4, the J gene TRBJ2-5; 10 nucleotides match TRBD2. The CDR3 extends over 14 amino acids. V shed 2 bases and J 3 bases; nucleotides not matched to a gene: 0. CDR3 nucleotides: TGTGCCAGCAGTTTAACTAGCGGGGAAGAGACCCAGTACTTC. It translates to CASSLTSGEETQYF.

The chain uses TRBV20-1 and TRBJ1-1; TRBD1 agrees at 8 bases. V lost 4 bases, J lost 1 base, and 5 bases stayed unmatched. This CDR3 region has 14 residues. The germline gives CDR1 DFQATT, CDR2 SNEGSKA (reference sequence). CDR3 residues: CSATDRARNTEAFF. The DNA of the CDR3 is TGCAGTGCTACGGACAGGGCTCGGAACACTGAAGCTTTCTTT.

Ten or more counts support this clonotype. In DNA form, the CDR3 reads TGCGCCAGCAGCCCAGGGGGCTTCTACGACGAGCAGTACTTC. This codes for CASSPGGFYDEQYF. The genes are TRBV5-1 and TRBJ2-7, with 8 nucleotides matching TRBD1. Germline CDR1 is SGHRS and CDR2 is YFSETQ. V trimming: 4 bases; J trimming: 5 bases; junction bases outside the gene matches: 8. CDR3 length equals 14 residues.

V and J are TRBV5-8 and TRBJ1-6; 7 nucleotides agree with TRBD1. Germline-derived CDR1 and CDR2 are SGHTS and YDEGEE. J lost 8 bases, V lost 4 bases, and 6 bases had no gene match. The CDR3 sequence is 14 residues long. The CDR3 loop reads CASSTRTGDSPLHF. The DNA of the CDR3 is TGTGCCAGCAGCACCCGAACAGGGGATTCACCCCTCCACTTT. Supplemented by reference TRBV5-8 and TRBJ1-6, the full variable domain reads EAGVTQSPTHLIKTRGQQATLRCSPISGHTSVYWYQQALGLGLQFLLWYDEGEERNRGNFPPRFSGRQFPNYSSELNVNALELEDSALYLCASSTRTGDSPLHFGNGTRLTVT.

This clonotype was counted a few times. The chain carries TRBV20-1 and TRBJ1-5; D possibly corresponds to TRBD1 (5 bases). Trimming removed 3 bases from V and 5 bases from J, with 11 bases in between. CDR1 is DFQATT and CDR2 is SNEGSKA in the germline V gene (reference sequence). The CDR3 runs to 13 residues. The CDR3 sequence is CSASSGPYQPQHF. DNA for the CDR3: TGCAGTGCTAGCTCGGGGCCTTATCAGCCCCAGCATTTT.